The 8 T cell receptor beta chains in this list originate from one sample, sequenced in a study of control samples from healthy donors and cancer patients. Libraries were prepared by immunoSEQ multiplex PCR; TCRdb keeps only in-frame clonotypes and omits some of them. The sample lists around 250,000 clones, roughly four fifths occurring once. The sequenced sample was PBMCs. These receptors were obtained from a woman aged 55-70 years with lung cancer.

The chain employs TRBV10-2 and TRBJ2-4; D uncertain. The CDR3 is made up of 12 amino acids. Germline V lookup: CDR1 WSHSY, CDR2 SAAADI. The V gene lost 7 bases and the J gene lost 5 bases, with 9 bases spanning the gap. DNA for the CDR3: TGCGCCAGCAAAGGACCAGAAAACATTCAGTACTTC. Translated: CASKGPENIQYF.

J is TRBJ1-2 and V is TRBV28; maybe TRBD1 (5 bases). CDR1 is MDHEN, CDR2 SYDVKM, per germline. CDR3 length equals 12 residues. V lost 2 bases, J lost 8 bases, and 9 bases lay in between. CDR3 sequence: CASSLRGGGYTF. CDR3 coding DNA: TGTGCCAGCAGTTTAAGGGGTGGGGGCTACACCTTC.

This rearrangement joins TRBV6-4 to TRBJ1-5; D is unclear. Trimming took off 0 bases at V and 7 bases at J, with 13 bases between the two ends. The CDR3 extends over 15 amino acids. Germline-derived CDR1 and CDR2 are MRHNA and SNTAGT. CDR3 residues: CASSDSGRSEQPQHF. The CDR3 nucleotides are TGTGCCAGCAGTGACTCCGGCAGGAGCGAACAGCCCCAGCATTTT.

The CDR3 sequence is CASSLNVGYGETQYF. The CDR3 DNA reads as TGTGCCAGCAGCTTAAACGTGGGGTATGGAGAGACCCAGTACTTC. The chain employs TRBV7-3 and TRBJ2-5, with D hard to call. The CDR3 has 15 residues. The V gene lost 1 base and the J gene lost 4 bases, with 13 bases spanning the gap. CDR1 SGHTA and CDR2 FQGTGA come from the germline V gene.

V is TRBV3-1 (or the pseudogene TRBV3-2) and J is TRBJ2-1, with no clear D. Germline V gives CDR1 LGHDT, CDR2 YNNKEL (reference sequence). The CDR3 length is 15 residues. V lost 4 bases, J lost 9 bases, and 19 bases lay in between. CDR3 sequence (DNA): TGTGCCAGCAGCCCCTCTTTAACGCTCTCCTTTGAGCAGTTCTTC. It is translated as CASSPSLTLSFEQFF.

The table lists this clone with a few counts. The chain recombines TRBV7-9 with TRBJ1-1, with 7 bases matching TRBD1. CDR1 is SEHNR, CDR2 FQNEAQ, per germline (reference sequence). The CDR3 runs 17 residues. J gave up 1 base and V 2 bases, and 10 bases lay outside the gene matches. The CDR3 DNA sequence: TGTGCCAGCAGCTTATCAGCAGGGGGTGGTAGGAACACTGAAGCTTTCTTT. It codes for CASSLSAGGGRNTEAFF.

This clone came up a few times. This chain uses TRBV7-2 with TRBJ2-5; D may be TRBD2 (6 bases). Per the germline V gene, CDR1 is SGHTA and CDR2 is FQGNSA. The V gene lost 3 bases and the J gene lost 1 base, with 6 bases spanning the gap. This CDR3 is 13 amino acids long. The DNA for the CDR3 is TGTGCCAGCAGCTTGGGGGGCCAAGAGACCCAGTACTTC. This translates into CASSLGGQETQYF.

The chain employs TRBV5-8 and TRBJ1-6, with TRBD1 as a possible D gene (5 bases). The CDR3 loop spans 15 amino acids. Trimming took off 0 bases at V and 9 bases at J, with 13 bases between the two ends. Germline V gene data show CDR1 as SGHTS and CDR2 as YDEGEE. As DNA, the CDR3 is TGTGCCAGCAGCTTGGGCCGGGGCCCTGGTTCACCCCTCCACTTT. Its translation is CASSLGRGPGSPLHF.